This T cell receptor beta chain was documented in a study of metastatic and nonmetastatic thyroid tumors. Study in general: Patients with malignant and benign thyroid disease provided blood and tumor or nodule tissue, whose repertoires were compared.

Comment on this clone: With a much larger clone just one base away, this may be a read error.

No patient had received any treatment before thyroid surgery. MiXCR was used by TCRdb to re-call the PCR reads. The sample has approximately 90,000 clones; approximately 11% are singletons. CDR3 length equals 14 residues. Germline CDR1 reads MDHEN; CDR2 reads SYDVKM. The V gene lost 3 bases and the J gene lost 9 bases, with 14 bases spanning the gap. This chain connects TRBV28 to TRBJ2-2, with D perhaps TRBD2 (6 bases). This receptor was taken from a female donor with papillary thyroid cancer or a benign thyroid nodule (not recorded which). Some clones in this sample may be carry-over from other donors' samples. Sequencing was carried out using blood. The CDR3 is CASSLAAGTWELFF. CDR3 bases: TGTGCCAGCAGTTTGGCCGCGGGAACCTGGGAGCTGTTTTTT.